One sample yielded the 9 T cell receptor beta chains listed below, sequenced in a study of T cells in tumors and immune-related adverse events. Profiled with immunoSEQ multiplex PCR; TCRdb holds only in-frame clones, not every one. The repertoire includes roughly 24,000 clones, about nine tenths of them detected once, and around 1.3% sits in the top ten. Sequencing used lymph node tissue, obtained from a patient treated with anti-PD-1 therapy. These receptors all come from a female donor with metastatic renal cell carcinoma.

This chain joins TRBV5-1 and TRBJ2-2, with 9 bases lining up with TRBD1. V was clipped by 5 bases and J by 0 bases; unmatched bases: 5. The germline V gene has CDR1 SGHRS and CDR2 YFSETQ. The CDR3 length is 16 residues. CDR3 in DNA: TGCGCCAGCAGAGCTAGGACAGGGGCGAACACCGGGGAGCTGTTTTTT. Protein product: CASRARTGANTGELFF.

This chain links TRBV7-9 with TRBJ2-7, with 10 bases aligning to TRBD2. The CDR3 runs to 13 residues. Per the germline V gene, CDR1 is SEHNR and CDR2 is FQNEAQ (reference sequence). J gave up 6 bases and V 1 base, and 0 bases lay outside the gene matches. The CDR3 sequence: CASSLGLAGEQYF. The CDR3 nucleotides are TGTGCCAGCAGCTTAGGACTAGCGGGCGAGCAGTACTTC.

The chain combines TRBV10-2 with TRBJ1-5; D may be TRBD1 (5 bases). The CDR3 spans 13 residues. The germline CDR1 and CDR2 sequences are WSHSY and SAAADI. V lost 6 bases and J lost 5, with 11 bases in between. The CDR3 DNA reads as TGCGCCAGCAGAGGAGTCAGGGATCAGCCCCAGCATTTT. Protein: CASRGVRDQPQHF.

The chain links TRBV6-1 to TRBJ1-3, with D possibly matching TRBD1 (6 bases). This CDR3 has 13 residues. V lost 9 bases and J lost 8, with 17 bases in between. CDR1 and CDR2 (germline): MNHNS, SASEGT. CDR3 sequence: CARPGPRGHTIYF. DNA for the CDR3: TGTGCCAGGCCGGGACCCAGGGGACACACCATATATTTT.

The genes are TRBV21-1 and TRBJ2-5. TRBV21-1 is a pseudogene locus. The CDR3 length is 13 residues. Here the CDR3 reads CASSPPGLETQYF. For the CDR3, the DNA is TGTGCCAGCAGCCCCCCGGGGCTCGAGACCCAGTACTTC.

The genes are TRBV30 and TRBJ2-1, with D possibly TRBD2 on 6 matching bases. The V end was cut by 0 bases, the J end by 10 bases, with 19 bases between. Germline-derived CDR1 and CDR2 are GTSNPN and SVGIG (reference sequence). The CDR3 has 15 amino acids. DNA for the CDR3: TGTGCCTGGAGTGTTGGCGGGACCCCCAGTCGGGAGCAGTTCTTC. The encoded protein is CAWSVGGTPSREQFF. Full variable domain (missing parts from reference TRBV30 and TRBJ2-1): SQTIHQWPATLVQPVGSPLSLECTVEGTSNPNLYWYRQAAGRGLQLLFYSVGIGQISSEVPQNLSASRPQDRQFILSSKKLLLSDSGFYLCAWSVGGTPSREQFFGPGTRLTVL.

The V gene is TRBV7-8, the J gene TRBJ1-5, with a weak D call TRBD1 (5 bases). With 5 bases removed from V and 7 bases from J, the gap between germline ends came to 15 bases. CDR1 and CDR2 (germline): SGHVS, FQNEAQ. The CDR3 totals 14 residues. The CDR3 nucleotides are TGTGCCAGCAGCACCCGGGGGGGGACCCAGCCCCAGCATTTT. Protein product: CASSTRGGTQPQHF.

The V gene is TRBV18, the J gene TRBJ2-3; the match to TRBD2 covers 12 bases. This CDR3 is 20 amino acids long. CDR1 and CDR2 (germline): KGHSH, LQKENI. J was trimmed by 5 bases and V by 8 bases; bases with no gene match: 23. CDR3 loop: CASTVGLAGTQAIRGDTQYF. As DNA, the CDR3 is TGTGCCAGCACCGTTGGACTAGCGGGGACCCAAGCCATTCGTGGAGATACGCAGTATTTT.

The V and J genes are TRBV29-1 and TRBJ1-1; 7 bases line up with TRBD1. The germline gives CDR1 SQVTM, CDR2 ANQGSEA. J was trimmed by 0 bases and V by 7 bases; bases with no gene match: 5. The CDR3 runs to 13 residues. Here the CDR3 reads CSAGRGMNTEAFF. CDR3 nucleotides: TGCAGCGCGGGCAGGGGGATGAACACTGAAGCTTTCTTT.